The following is a TCR beta chain sequence with its context. The data were obtained in a study of CD8 T cells in Susac syndrome. Random hexamers were used to reverse transcribe about 0.5 to 1 ug of RNA. Each CDR3 protein is one row after TCRdb ran MiXCR on the immunoSEQ multiplex PCR reads. The sample holds tens of thousands of distinct CDR3 sequences, 94% seen once. J gave up 5 bases and V 2 bases, and 5 bases lay outside the gene matches. Germline assignment: CDR1 MNHNY and CDR2 SVGAGI (reference sequence). The CDR3 sequence is 15 residues long. What was sequenced was CD8+ T cells from PBMCs. The source is a human donor in good health. V gene TRBV6-6 combines with J gene TRBJ2-3; 9 nucleotides agree with TRBD2. The CDR3 spells CASSYAGGSVDTQYF. The CDR3 DNA sequence: TGTGCCAGCAGTTACGCGGGGGGGAGTGTAGATACGCAGTATTTT.